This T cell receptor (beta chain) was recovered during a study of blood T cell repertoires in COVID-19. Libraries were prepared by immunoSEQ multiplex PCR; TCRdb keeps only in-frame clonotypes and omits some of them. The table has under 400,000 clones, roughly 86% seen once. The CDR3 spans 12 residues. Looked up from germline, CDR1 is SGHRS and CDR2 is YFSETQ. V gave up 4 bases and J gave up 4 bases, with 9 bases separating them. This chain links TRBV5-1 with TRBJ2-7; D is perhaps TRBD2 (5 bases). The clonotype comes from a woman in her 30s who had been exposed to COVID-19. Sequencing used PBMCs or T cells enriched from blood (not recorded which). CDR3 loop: CASSPGEYEQYF. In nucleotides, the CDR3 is TGCGCCAGCAGCCCCGGGGAGTACGAGCAGTACTTC.